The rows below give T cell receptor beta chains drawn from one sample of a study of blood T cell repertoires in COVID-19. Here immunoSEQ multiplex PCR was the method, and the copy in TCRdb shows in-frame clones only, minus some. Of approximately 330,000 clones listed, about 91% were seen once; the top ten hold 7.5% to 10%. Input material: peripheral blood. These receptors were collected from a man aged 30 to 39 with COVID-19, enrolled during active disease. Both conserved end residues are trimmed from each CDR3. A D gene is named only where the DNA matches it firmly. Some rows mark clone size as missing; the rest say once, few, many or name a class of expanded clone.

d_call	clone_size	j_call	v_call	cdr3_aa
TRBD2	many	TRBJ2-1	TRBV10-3	AISDGRLAEYNEQF
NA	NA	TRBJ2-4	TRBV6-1	ASSDTGLGAKNIQY
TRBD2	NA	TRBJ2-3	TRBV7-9	ASSVRLAGVGDTQY
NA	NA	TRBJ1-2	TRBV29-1	SVVGGYGYT
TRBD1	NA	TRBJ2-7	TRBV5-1	ASRLAPTGTYEQY
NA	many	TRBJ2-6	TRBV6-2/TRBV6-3	ASSLGTGGANVLT
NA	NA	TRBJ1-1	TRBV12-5	ASGLAVGGYTEAF
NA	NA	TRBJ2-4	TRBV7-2	ASSSPGQGNIIQY
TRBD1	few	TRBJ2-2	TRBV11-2	ASSRQGVANTGELF
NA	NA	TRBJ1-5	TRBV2	ASSERGGNQPQH
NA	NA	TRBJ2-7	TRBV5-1	ASSLAGGSYEQY
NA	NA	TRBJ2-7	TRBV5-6	ASSLTDRHYEQY
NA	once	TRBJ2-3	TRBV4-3	ASSQRGSTDTQY
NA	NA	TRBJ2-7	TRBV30	AWSKDSNYEQY
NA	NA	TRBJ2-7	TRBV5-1	ASREALTTYEQY
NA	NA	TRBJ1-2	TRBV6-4	ASIDSGGSGYT
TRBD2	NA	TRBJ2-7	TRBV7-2	ASSLVLAGDYEQY
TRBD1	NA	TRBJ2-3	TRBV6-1	ASSVSRGHGTDTQY